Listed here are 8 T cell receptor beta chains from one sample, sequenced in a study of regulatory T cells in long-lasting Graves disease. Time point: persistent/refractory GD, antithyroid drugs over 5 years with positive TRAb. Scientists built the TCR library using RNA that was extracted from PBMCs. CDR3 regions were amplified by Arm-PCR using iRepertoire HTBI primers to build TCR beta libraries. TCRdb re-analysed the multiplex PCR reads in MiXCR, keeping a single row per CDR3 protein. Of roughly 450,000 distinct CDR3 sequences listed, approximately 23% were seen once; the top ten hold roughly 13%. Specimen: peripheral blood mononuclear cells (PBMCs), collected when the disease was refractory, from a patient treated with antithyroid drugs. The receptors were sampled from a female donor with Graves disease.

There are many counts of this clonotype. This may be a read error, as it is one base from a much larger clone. CDR3 sequence (DNA): TGTGCCAGCAGCCGGGACAGCCAAGAGACCCAGTACTTC. Amino acid sequence: CASSRDSQETQYF. This sequence joins TRBV28 and TRBJ2-5; the match to TRBD1 covers 7 bases. V lost 6 bases to trimming and J lost 1 base; unmatched junction nucleotides: 2. This CDR3 region has 13 residues. The germline CDR1 and CDR2 sequences are MDHEN and SYDVKM.

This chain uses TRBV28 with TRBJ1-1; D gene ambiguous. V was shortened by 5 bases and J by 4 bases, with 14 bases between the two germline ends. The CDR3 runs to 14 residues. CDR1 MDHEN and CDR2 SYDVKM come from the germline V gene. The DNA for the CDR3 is TGTGCCAGCAGTCGTGCTCTCTCCGGCACTGAAGCTTTCTTT. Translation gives CASSRALSGTEAFF.

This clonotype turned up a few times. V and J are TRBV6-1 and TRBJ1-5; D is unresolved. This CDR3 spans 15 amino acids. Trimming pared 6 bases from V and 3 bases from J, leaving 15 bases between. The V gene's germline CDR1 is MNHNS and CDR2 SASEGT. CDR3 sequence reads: CASRTIEGNNQPQHF. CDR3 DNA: TGTGCCAGCAGGACGATTGAGGGAAACAATCAGCCCCAGCATTTT.

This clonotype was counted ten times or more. This CDR3 is CASSLSGGAGEQFF. CDR3 nucleotide sequence: TGTGCCAGCAGCTTGAGCGGGGGGGCGGGTGAGCAGTTCTTC. The genes are TRBV11-2 and TRBJ2-1, with 10 positions matching TRBD2. Trimming took 3 bases from V and 9 from J; bases not matched to a gene: 5. Germline V gene data show CDR1 as SGHAT and CDR2 as FQNNGV. CDR3 length equals 14 residues.

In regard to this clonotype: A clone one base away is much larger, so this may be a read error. The CDR3 loop is CASSFSLVGRQNTEAFF. CDR3 in DNA: TGTGCCAGCAGCTTTAGTCTGGTTGGCAGACAGAACACTGAAGCTTTCTTT. V gene TRBV12-3 or TRBV12-4 combines with J gene TRBJ1-1, with D unclear. V was clipped by 6 bases and J by 1 base, with 21 bases between them. The CDR3 has 17 residues.

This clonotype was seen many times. The chain's CDR3 is CASRGDNYEQYF. The CDR3 region has the DNA TGTGCCAGCAGGGGAGACAATTACGAGCAGTACTTC. The V call is TRBV2, the J call TRBJ2-7, with TRBD2 as a possible D gene (5 bases). With 6 bases removed from V and 4 bases from J, the gap between germline ends came to 10 bases. Germline V CDR1 and CDR2: SNHLY, FYNNEI. This CDR3 has 12 amino acids.

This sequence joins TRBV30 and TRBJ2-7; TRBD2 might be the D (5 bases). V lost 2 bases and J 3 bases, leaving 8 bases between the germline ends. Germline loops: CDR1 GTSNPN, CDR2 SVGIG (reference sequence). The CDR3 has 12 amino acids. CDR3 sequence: CAWSSGNYEQYF. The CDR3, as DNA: TGTGCCTGGAGTTCGGGGAACTACGAGCAGTACTTC. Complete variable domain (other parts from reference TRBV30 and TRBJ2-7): SQTIHQWPATLVQPVGSPLSLECTVEGTSNPNLYWYRQAAGRGLQLLFYSVGIGQISSEVPQNLSASRPQDRQFILSSKKLLLSDSGFYLCAWSSGNYEQYFGPGTRLTVT.

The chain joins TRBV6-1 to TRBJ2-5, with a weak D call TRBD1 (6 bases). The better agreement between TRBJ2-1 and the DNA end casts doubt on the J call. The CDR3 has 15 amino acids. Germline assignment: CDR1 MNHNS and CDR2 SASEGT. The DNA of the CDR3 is TGTGCCAGCAGTGAAGCTGGGGGCGCCTACAATGAGCAGTTCTTC. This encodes CASSEAGGAYNEQFF.